The rows below give T cell receptor beta chains drawn from one sample of a study of cytomegalovirus exposure and HLA in healthy donors. Profiled with immunoSEQ multiplex PCR; TCRdb holds only in-frame clones, not every one. The table shows about 130,000 clones, with around 70% occurring only once. Sequencing was carried out using PBMCs. The receptors were sampled from a man aged 25-40 years in good health and CMV-seropositive. Each CDR3 is given without its conserved first and last residue. The order of the fields is V gene, J gene, CDR3 protein.

v_gene: TRBV21-1; j_gene: TRBJ2-5; CDR3aa: ASSKDGQETQY
v_gene: TRBV10-3; j_gene: TRBJ2-2; CDR3aa: AISGTSGSAGELF
v_gene: TRBV29-1; j_gene: TRBJ2-7; CDR3aa: SVGSGRNYEQY
v_gene: TRBV7-2; j_gene: TRBJ1-5; CDR3aa: ASSLGSWGRGNQPQH
v_gene: TRBV28; j_gene: TRBJ2-1; CDR3aa: ASSSRQGINEQF
v_gene: TRBV11-3; j_gene: TRBJ2-7; CDR3aa: ATHHPGFLEQY
v_gene: TRBV1; j_gene: TRBJ2-2; CDR3aa: TSSHFPSGSGELF
v_gene: TRBV4-2; j_gene: TRBJ2-1; CDR3aa: ASSQEGLEAYNEQF
v_gene: TRBV28; j_gene: TRBJ2-1; CDR3aa: ASSPGTGAYNEQF
v_gene: TRBV25-1; j_gene: TRBJ1-2; CDR3aa: ASSDLGGDYGYT
v_gene: TRBV5-1; j_gene: TRBJ2-5; CDR3aa: ASSLVQTNRETQY
v_gene: TRBV6-6; j_gene: TRBJ2-7; CDR3aa: ASSYEGGVDEQY
v_gene: TRBV6-6; j_gene: TRBJ1-6; CDR3aa: ATASESNSPLH
v_gene: TRBV7-9; j_gene: TRBJ1-1; CDR3aa: ASSWDSNTEAF
v_gene: TRBV5-1; j_gene: TRBJ2-1; CDR3aa: ASSLGLAVYNEQF